The source of this T cell receptor (beta chain) is a study of T cells after yellow fever vaccination. The CDR3 loop spans 14 amino acids. Germline values: CDR1 SGHTA, CDR2 FQGTGA. The V gene end was trimmed by 5 bases and the J gene end by 0 bases; junction bases not matched to a gene: 4. This clonotype was found many times. Each CDR3 protein gets one entry after TCRdb re-called the 5' RACE reads with MiXCR. The sample carries some 130,000 distinct CDR3 sequences, approximately 6.6% recorded once. The origin of this receptor is a man aged 25-45 years who received the YFV17D yellow fever vaccine. The J gene is TRBJ2-7, the V gene TRBV7-3, with 7 bases matching TRBD2. The sequenced sample was CD4+ T cells sorted from PBMCs, obtained 10 days after the yellow fever booster vaccination. The CDR3 region is CASSPGLDSYEQYF. The CDR3 nucleotides are TGTGCCAGCAGCCCAGGACTAGACTCCTACGAGCAGTACTTC.